Each of the 5 T cell receptor beta chains below was sequenced from the same sample in a study of memory CD4+ T cells and cytomegalovirus serostatus. Method: immunoSEQ multiplex PCR; TCRdb's copy keeps in-frame clones and lacks some. The sample has tens of thousands of clones, 82% seen once; the top ten hold 0.4% to 0.45%. The sort gate was single viable CD3+CD4+CD8-CD45RO+ cells for memory CD4+ T cells. The sample consisted of memory CD4+ T cells from blood. These receptors were taken from an adult in good health and CMV-seronegative.

The chain uses TRBV14 and TRBJ1-2, with D unclear. Trimming stripped 2 bases from V and 0 bases from J, with 13 bases between. Per the germline V gene, CDR1 is SGHDN and CDR2 is FVKESK. The length of the CDR3 is 16 residues. The CDR3 nucleotides are TGTGCCAGCAGCCAAAGACACGGTTCGTCTAACTATGGCTACACCTTC. Residues: CASSQRHGSSNYGYTF. The full variable domain, completed using reference TRBV14 and TRBJ1-2, is EAGVTQFPSHSVIEKGQTVTLRCDPISGHDNLYWYRRVMGKEIKFLLHFVKESKQDESGMPNNRFLAERTGGTYSTLKVQPAELEDSGVYFCASSQRHGSSNYGYTFGSGTRLTVV.

The rearrangement uses TRBV4-3 and TRBJ1-4; 9 bases line up with TRBD1. The CDR3 is 15 amino acids. Losses at the gene ends were 1 base for V and 5 bases for J; bases not matched to a gene: 2. Per the germline V gene, CDR1 is LGHNA and CDR2 is YSLEER. Here the CDR3 reads CASSQADRGNEKLFF. The DNA for the CDR3 is TGCGCCAGCAGCCAAGCGGACAGGGGAAATGAAAAACTGTTTTTT.

The J gene is TRBJ2-3, the V gene TRBV9, with D perhaps matching TRBD2 (6 bases). Germline V gives CDR1 SGDLS, CDR2 YYNGEE. The CDR3 is made up of 17 amino acids. Deletions cut 0 bases from V and 3 bases from J, with 17 bases between. DNA for the CDR3: TGTGCCAGCAGCGTAGGGCTCATGGCGGGGCTGACAGATACGCAGTATTTT. Its translation is CASSVGLMAGLTDTQYF.

This sequence joins TRBV7-2 and TRBJ2-3; no reliable D call. Germline V gives CDR1 SGHTA, CDR2 FQGNSA. The length of the CDR3 is 14 residues. V lost 5 bases to trimming and J lost 5 bases, with 14 bases between them. The CDR3 DNA reads as TGTGCCAGCAGCCGCCGGTTGGGCGGAGATACGCAGTATTTT. This gives the protein CASSRRLGGDTQYF.

The V call is TRBV7-2, the J call TRBJ2-3; 16 bases map to TRBD2. This CDR3 has 17 amino acids. V shed 5 bases and J 3 bases; nucleotides not matched to a gene: 5. Germline CDR1 and CDR2: SGHTA and FQGNSA. The CDR3 loop is CASSLTGLAGGTDTQYF. The CDR3 DNA is TGTGCCAGCAGCCTTACGGGACTAGCGGGGGGGACAGATACGCAGTATTTT.